This TCR beta chain emerged from a study of cytomegalovirus exposure and HLA in healthy donors. Looking at the study overall: About 83 million unique TCRs from HLA-typed donors made up an early data release. Whole-study results and caveats: An analysis that was carried out later associated approximately 17,000 TCR beta sequences with HLA alleles at 0.05 false discovery rate. There were reportedly fewer N-insertions in an Asian-associated ancestry cluster than the roughly 670-donor mean, in a later analysis. A missense DCLRE1C variant was associated with V- and J-gene trimming of TCR beta chains in a later analysis, and an independent cohort replicated the association.

The CDR3 has 19 residues. Germline assignment: CDR1 LGHNA and CDR2 YSLEER. V gave up 0 bases and J gave up 1 base; unmatched junction bases: 10. This clone was picked up one time. Its target is unknown. Vbeta (60) and Jbeta (13) primers were used in the PCR. Produced via immunoSEQ multiplex PCR; TCRdb's table is partial and in-frame only. The table records over 200,000 clones, 82% of them present only once. The receptor's source is a woman aged 40 to 50 in good health and CMV-seropositive. The sequencing sample was made of PBMCs. The gene calls are TRBV4-3 and TRBJ1-1, with 11 positions matching TRBD1. The CDR3 is CASSQEGGQGVSWNTEAFF. CDR3 nucleotide sequence: TGCGCCAGCAGCCAAGAGGGGGGACAGGGGGTCTCCTGGAACACTGAAGCTTTCTTT.